These T cell receptor beta chains were read from a single sample in a study of follicular helper T cells after annual influenza vaccination. Repertoires were generated with immunoSEQ multiplex PCR, while TCRdb's copy carries only in-frame clones and drops some. The sample shows about 5,800 clones, approximately 85% of them seen only once. The source was CXCR5+ CD38- circulating T follicular helper cells from blood, collected on the day of influenza vaccination. Every receptor here comes from an adult who received the influenza vaccine. CDR3s include the opening cysteine and the closing phenylalanine or tryptophan. A D gene is named only where the DNA matches it firmly. Rows give clone size only sometimes, using once, few, many, or a class for an expanded clone.

clone_size j_call cdr3_length d_call v_call cdr3_nt cdr3_aa
- TRBJ1-1 13 - TRBV5-4 TGTGCCAGCAGCCCACCAGGGGTCACTGAAGCTTTCTTT CASSPPGVTEAFF
few TRBJ2-7 12 - TRBV30 TGTGCCTGGAAAATGGTATCCTACGAGCAGTACTTC CAWKMVSYEQYF
once TRBJ1-5 15 - TRBV6-1 TGTGCCAGCAGTCCTTCGGGGCACGGGAGTCAGCCCCAGCATTTT CASSPSGHGSQPQHF
- TRBJ1-2 14 - TRBV15 TGTGCCACCAGCCCATCAGGAAAGACCTATGGCTACACCTTC CATSPSGKTYGYTF
- TRBJ1-4 17 - TRBV7-2 TGTGCCAGCAGCTCATACCCTGCCCTTGTCACTAATGAAAAACTGTTTTTT CASSSYPALVTNEKLFF
- TRBJ2-7 15 - TRBV7-2 TGTGCCAGCAGTTATACAGGTTTAGACTCCTACGAGCAGTACTTC CASSYTGLDSYEQYF
- TRBJ2-1 14 - TRBV5-8 TGTGCCAGCAGCTTGAAAGGGAATGAGGATGAGCAGTTCTTC CASSLKGNEDEQFF
- TRBJ2-1 12 - TRBV28 TGTGCCAGCAGTTTTAGGGGTAATGAGCAGTTCTTC CASSFRGNEQFF
- TRBJ2-2 15 TRBD1 TRBV30 TGTGCCTGGAGTGCCGGTCACAGGGGGTCCGGGGAGCTGTTTTTT CAWSAGHRGSGELFF
- TRBJ2-7 13 - TRBV9 TGTGCCAGCAGCGAGGGCCTTACCTACGAGCAGTACTTC CASSEGLTYEQYF
- TRBJ1-1 13 - TRBV5-1 TGCGCCAGCAGCGGGGACGGGAACACTGAAGCTTTCTTT CASSGDGNTEAFF
- TRBJ2-4 14 TRBD1 TRBV5-5 TGTGCCAGCAGCTTCCAAGACGTACAGGGGGCGAATACCTTC CASSFQDVQGANTF
- TRBJ1-1 15 - TRBV19 TGTGCCAGTAGTGGACTCGGGGGCGCGAACACTGAAGCTTTCTTT CASSGLGGANTEAFF
- TRBJ2-3 13 - TRBV27 TGTGCCAGCAGTTTACAAAGCACAGATACGCAGTATTTT CASSLQSTDTQYF
- TRBJ2-5 14 TRBD1 TRBV2 TGTGCCAGCAGTGGCGGGACAGGGCGGGGGACCCAGTACTTC CASSGGTGRGTQYF
- TRBJ1-4 15 - TRBV30 TGTGCCTGGAGCGCTACAGGGTCTAGTGGGGAAAAACTGTTTTTT CAWSATGSSGEKLFF
once TRBJ2-7 13 - TRBV19 TGTGCCAGTAGTCGGCAGGGGTCCTACGAGCAGTACTTC CASSRQGSYEQYF
- TRBJ2-3 15 - TRBV2 TGTGCCAGTTTGGGCCAGGGCCCTTTGGCAGATACGCAGTATTTT CASLGQGPLADTQYF
- TRBJ2-3 15 TRBD2 TRBV7-3 TGTGCCAGCAGCCCTAGCGGGAGGGCCACAGATACGCAGTATTTT CASSPSGRATDTQYF
- TRBJ1-5 16 - TRBV6-6 TGTGCCAGCAGTACTACAGGGTCGAGGGTGAATCAGCCCCAGCATTTT CASSTTGSRVNQPQHF
- TRBJ2-3 15 TRBD1 TRBV11-2 TGTGCCAGCAGCTCAACGACAGGGTTGACAGATACGCAGTATTTT CASSSTTGLTDTQYF
- TRBJ2-1 14 - TRBV27 TGTGCCAGCAGTCTCCGGACAGCCCACAATGAGCAGTTCTTC CASSLRTAHNEQFF
- TRBJ1-2 14 - TRBV15 TGTGCCACCAGCAGAGATCTATTAGGTAACGGCTACACCTTC CATSRDLLGNGYTF
- TRBJ1-3 15 - TRBV5-6 TGTGCCAGCAGCTTGAGGCGGTCCTCTGGAAACACCATATATTTT CASSLRRSSGNTIYF
- TRBJ2-1 15 - TRBV9 TGTGCCAGCAGCGTACACGCCGAGGGGTTGAATGAGCAGTTCTTC CASSVHAEGLNEQFF
once TRBJ1-2 15 TRBD1 TRBV5-1 TGCGCCAGCAGCTTGGGCCCGGGACAGTCTTATGGCTACACCTTC CASSLGPGQSYGYTF
- TRBJ1-2 15 - TRBV7-8 TGTGCCAGCAGCGAAGGGGACCAGGTATACTATGGCTACACCTTC CASSEGDQVYYGYTF
few TRBJ2-1 13 - TRBV4-3 TGCGCCAGCAGCCAAGACAGACACAATGAGCAGTTCTTC CASSQDRHNEQFF
- TRBJ2-1 17 TRBD2 TRBV5-1 TGCGCCAGCAGCTTTCTGGGCGGGAGGGCCTCCTACAATGAGCAGTTCTTC CASSFLGGRASYNEQFF
- TRBJ2-1 15 TRBD2 TRBV11-3 TGTGCCAGCAGCCAGGGACTACGAAGAAGGAATGAGCAGTTCTTC CASSQGLRRRNEQFF
- TRBJ1-2 14 - TRBV18 TGTGCCAGCTCACCACCGACGGCCAACTATGGCTACACCTTC CASSPPTANYGYTF
- TRBJ2-5 13 - TRBV14 TGTGCCAGCAGCCAACGCCTATGGGAGACCCAGTACTTC CASSQRLWETQYF
- TRBJ1-3 15 TRBD1 TRBV19 TGTGCCAGTAGTGATCGGGGACAGGATCGGGACACCATATATTTT CASSDRGQDRDTIYF
once TRBJ2-1 12 - TRBV5-1 TGCGCCAGCAGCTTAAGAGGAGCCGAGCAGTTCTTC CASSLRGAEQFF
- TRBJ1-5 14 TRBD1 TRBV6-6 TGTGCCAGCAGTCCAGACAGGGGAAATCAGCCCCAGCATTTT CASSPDRGNQPQHF